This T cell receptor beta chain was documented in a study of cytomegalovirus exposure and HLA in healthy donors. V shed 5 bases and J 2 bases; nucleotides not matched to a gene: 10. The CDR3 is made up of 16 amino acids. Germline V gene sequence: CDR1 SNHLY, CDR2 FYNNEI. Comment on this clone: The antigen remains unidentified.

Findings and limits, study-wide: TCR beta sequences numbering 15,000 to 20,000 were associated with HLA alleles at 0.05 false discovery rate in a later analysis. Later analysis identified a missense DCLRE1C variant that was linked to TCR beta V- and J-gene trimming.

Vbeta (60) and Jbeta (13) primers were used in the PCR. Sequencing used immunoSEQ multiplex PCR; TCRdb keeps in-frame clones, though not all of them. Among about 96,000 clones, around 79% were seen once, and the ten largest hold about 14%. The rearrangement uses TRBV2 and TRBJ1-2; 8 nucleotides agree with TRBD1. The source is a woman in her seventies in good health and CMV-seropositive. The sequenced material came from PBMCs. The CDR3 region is CASSPDRGRVNYGYTF. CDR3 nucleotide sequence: TGTGCCAGCAGTCCAGACAGGGGTCGAGTCAACTATGGCTACACCTTC.